A selection of T cell receptor beta chains follows, all from one sample in a study of beta chain features in type 1 diabetes. TCRdb's table, derived via immunoSEQ multiplex PCR, lists solely in-frame clones and lacks some. The sample has a few hundred thousand clones, around 15% seen once. The sample comprised naive CD4+ T cells from blood. The receptor set was obtained from a man aged 25-40 years with type 1 diabetes. The CDR3 runs from the conserved cysteine through the conserved F or W. A D gene is named only where the DNA matches it firmly. Where a row states a size, it is once, few, many or the class of an expanded clone; other rows omit it.

. TRBJ2-5 . TRBV2 CASSEGSLEYF TGTGCCAGCAGTGAAGGGTCCCTGGAGTACTTC
. TRBJ2-7 few TRBV5-4 CASSFAVGDYEQYF TGTGCCAGCAGCTTCGCGGTGGGGGACTACGAGCAGTACTTC
TRBD1 TRBJ2-7 few TRBV29-1 CSVVHRGSYEQYF TGCAGCGTTGTGCACAGGGGGTCCTACGAGCAGTACTTC
. TRBJ1-2 . TRBV11-2 CASSLTTTGTF TGTGCCAGCAGCTTAACCACGACGGGCACCTTC
TRBD2 TRBJ2-7 . TRBV27 CASSLSMLLAGSEQYF TGTGCCAGCAGTTTATCAATGCTACTAGCGGGATCCGAGCAGTACTTC
TRBD1 TRBJ2-3 few TRBV6-1 CASSEGTGHTQYF TGTGCCAGCAGTGAGGGGACAGGACATACGCAGTATTTT
. TRBJ2-3 . TRBV30 CAWSVQGRDTQYF TGTGCCTGGAGTGTCCAGGGTAGGGATACGCAGTATTTT
. TRBJ2-7 . TRBV10-3 CAISETNAYEQYF TGTGCCATCAGTGAGACCAACGCCTACGAGCAGTACTTC
. TRBJ1-5 . TRBV4-2 CASSPEVRQPQHF TGTGCCAGCAGCCCAGAGGTGCGGCAGCCCCAGCATTTT
. TRBJ2-5 few TRBV27 CASSPRTWVGETQYF TGTGCCAGCAGTCCAAGGACATGGGTAGGGGAGACCCAGTACTTC
TRBD1 TRBJ2-7 few TRBV10-3 CAISVETGMHEQYF TGTGCCATCAGTGTCGAGACAGGGATGCACGAGCAGTACTTC
TRBD2 TRBJ2-1 few TRBV19 CASSRRTSIGNEQFF TGTGCCAGTAGTCGGCGGACTAGTATAGGCAATGAGCAGTTCTTC
. TRBJ1-1 . TRBV6-6 CAISRGEGTEAFF TGTGCCATCTCACGAGGAGAGGGCACTGAAGCTTTCTTT
TRBD1 TRBJ2-1 few TRBV29-1 CSVAYRGGDEQFF TGCAGCGTCGCATACAGGGGTGGCGATGAGCAGTTCTTC
TRBD2 TRBJ2-5 . TRBV15 CATSGTSGSSSREKTQYF TGTGCCACCAGTGGGACTAGCGGGAGTTCTAGTAGGGAAAAGACCCAGTACTTC
. TRBJ1-2 . TRBV19 CATKLEGTGNYGYTF TGTGCCACTAAGCTGGAGGGGACGGGAAACTATGGCTACACCTTC
TRBD2 TRBJ2-1 . TRBV30 CAWRLGLAGVNEQFF TGTGCCTGGAGGCTTGGACTAGCGGGAGTCAATGAGCAGTTCTTC
TRBD1 TRBJ2-5 . TRBV29-1 CSVEGGRGQTQYF TGCAGCGTTGAAGGCGGCAGGGGGCAGACCCAGTACTTC
TRBD1 TRBJ2-2 few TRBV25-1 CASSPRTGALNTGELFF TGTGCCAGCAGTCCCCGGACAGGGGCATTGAACACCGGGGAGCTGTTTTTT
. TRBJ1-4 . TRBV29-1 CSVAGGENEKLFF TGCAGCGTTGCGGGGGGAGAAAATGAAAAACTGTTTTTT
TRBD1 TRBJ2-5 . TRBV4-1 CASSQTGQGTETQYF TGCGCCAGCAGCCAAACGGGACAGGGGACAGAGACCCAGTACTTC
TRBD2 TRBJ2-3 . TRBV7-2 CASSLIAGMGDTQYF TGTGCCAGCAGCCTCATAGCGGGAATGGGAGATACGCAGTATTTT
. TRBJ2-5 . TRBV29-1 CSGDLRETQYF TGCAGCGGAGACCTCCGGGAGACCCAGTACTTC
TRBD2 TRBJ2-1 . TRBV7-2 CASSPGLAGSSYNEQFF TGTGCCAGCAGCCCAGGACTAGCGGGTAGCTCCTACAATGAGCAGTTCTTC
. TRBJ2-1 few TRBV10-1 CASSEYRYNEQFF TGCGCCAGCAGTGAGTACAGGTACAATGAGCAGTTCTTC
TRBD1 TRBJ2-1 . TRBV5-1 CASSLTGTGLYEQFF TGCGCCAGCAGCTTGACCGGGACAGGGTTGTATGAGCAGTTCTTC
. TRBJ2-5 few TRBV11-2 CASSQQGTQYF TGTGCCAGCAGCCAGCAAGGGACCCAGTACTTC
. TRBJ1-1 . TRBV5-1 CASSLGLVGTEAFF TGCGCCAGCAGCTTGGGATTGGTGGGCACTGAAGCTTTCTTT
. TRBJ1-5 once TRBV15 CATSRDPGVSNQPQHF TGTGCCACCAGCAGAGATCCTGGGGTTAGCAATCAGCCCCAGCATTTT
. TRBJ2-5 few TRBV4-1 CASSQELSTSRETQYF TGCGCCAGCAGCCAAGAATTGTCTACTAGCAGGGAGACCCAGTACTTC
. TRBJ2-3 once TRBV27 CASSSPTDTQYF TGTGCCAGCAGTTCGCCCACAGATACGCAGTATTTT
. TRBJ2-3 few TRBV30 CAWSLRITDTQYF TGTGCCTGGAGTTTGCGGATCACAGATACGCAGTATTTT
TRBD2 TRBJ2-7 few TRBV7-2 CASSSSGLSSYEQYF TGTGCCAGCAGCTCTAGCGGGCTCAGCTCCTACGAGCAGTACTTC
. TRBJ2-5 . TRBV5-6 CASSHGGTQYF TGTGCCAGCAGCCACGGGGGGACCCAGTACTTC
. TRBJ2-1 . TRBV29-1 CSVEANHNEQFF TGCAGCGTTGAAGCTAACCACAATGAGCAGTTCTTC
. TRBJ2-7 few TRBV10-3 CAISEGGEQYF TGTGCCATCAGTGAAGGAGGCGAGCAGTACTTC
TRBD1 TRBJ1-1 . TRBV30 CAWSTGQENTEAFF TGTGCCTGGAGTACCGGACAGGAGAACACTGAAGCTTTCTTT
. TRBJ2-6 few TRBV23-1 CASAPDRGDNSGANVLTF TGCGCCAGCGCGCCGGATAGGGGGGACAACTCTGGGGCCAACGTCCTGACTTTC
. TRBJ2-2 . TRBV2 CASLGGENTGELFF TGTGCCAGCCTAGGAGGGGAGAACACCGGGGAGCTGTTTTTT
. TRBJ2-1 few TRBV20-1 CSTGLYNEQFF TGCAGTACAGGCCTCTACAATGAGCAGTTCTTC
TRBD2 TRBJ2-3 . TRBV9 CASSAGLAGAEDTQYF TGTGCCAGCAGCGCGGGACTAGCGGGAGCTGAAGATACGCAGTATTTT
. TRBJ2-7 . TRBV9 CASSPDSGSYEQYF TGTGCCAGCAGCCCCGACAGCGGCTCCTACGAGCAGTACTTC
. TRBJ1-4 . TRBV4-3 CASSQAVQGSNEKLFF TGCGCCAGCAGCCAAGCCGTACAGGGATCTAATGAAAAACTGTTTTTT
TRBD2 TRBJ2-7 . TRBV30 CAWSARLASYF TGTGCCTGGAGCGCCCGACTAGCGTCTTACTTC
. TRBJ2-3 few TRBV10-3 CAISDSGRAPGDTQYF TGTGCCATCAGTGACAGTGGAAGAGCTCCAGGAGATACGCAGTATTTT
TRBD1 TRBJ2-3 . TRBV29-1 CSGFGQAHGDTQYF TGCAGCGGCTTCGGACAGGCCCACGGGGATACGCAGTATTTT
. TRBJ2-1 few TRBV4-3 CASGRETKNEQFF TGCGCCAGCGGCAGGGAGACTAAGAATGAGCAGTTCTTC
. TRBJ2-1 . TRBV5-1 CASSLLQTSYNEQFF TGCGCCAGCAGCTTGCTCCAGACGTCCTACAATGAGCAGTTCTTC
. TRBJ1-4 few TRBV7-6 CASSLASTVNEKLFF TGTGCCAGCAGCTTAGCAAGCACTGTTAATGAAAAACTGTTTTTT
. TRBJ1-1 few TRBV19 CASSIGRQGTEAFF TGTGCCAGTAGTATAGGGCGTCAGGGGACTGAAGCTTTCTTT
. TRBJ2-1 . TRBV7-2 CASSLTQDNEQFF TGTGCCAGCAGCTTAACGCAGGACAATGAGCAGTTCTTC
TRBD2 TRBJ2-4 . TRBV7-9 CASSFSAAGAGITKNIQYF TGTGCCAGCAGCTTTAGCGCGGCGGGAGCGGGTATTACCAAAAACATTCAGTACTTC
. TRBJ2-1 few TRBV25-1 CASSDSYNAGLEQFF TGTGCCAGCAGTGATTCTTATAATGCAGGGTTGGAGCAGTTCTTC
TRBD1 TRBJ2-7 few TRBV29-1 CSVSGTGNHEQYF TGCAGCGTTTCCGGGACAGGGAACCACGAGCAGTACTTC